This paragraph reports one T cell receptor beta chain. There is no known antigen for this receptor. Base qualities were left out, and no much larger clone turns up one base away. This specimen belongs to a study of T cells and Merkel cell carcinoma outcomes (dated by TCRdb to the early 2020s). In the study overall: In patients with Merkel cell carcinoma, researchers looked at whether the T-cell repertoire of the tumor, along with T-cell density, could predict clinical outcome.

There are 14 amino acids in the CDR3, from cysteine to phenylalanine inclusive. Just CDR3 DNA is preserved here, 42 bases in frame from base 1. Per the germline V gene, SQVTM is the CDR1 and ANQGSEA is the CDR2. V is cut back by 3 bases and J by 4 bases, with 7 bases in the junction unmatched. Receptor libraries were prepared by the immunoSEQ multiplex PCR assay. The clones in this table, taken by TCRdb from immuneACCESS, are in-frame only. Not every clone is retained; where verified, under half of the shortfall comes from an unresolved V gene, and the cause of the rest is unknown. Recorded for this sample are several thousand clones; roughly 88% of them occurred a single time. The top ten clonotypes cover around 3% of the sample. Samples were obtained from patients with Merkel cell carcinoma. The research as a whole found: The combination of T-cell repertoire features and T-cell density was reported to predict clinical outcomes in patients with Merkel cell carcinoma.

Sequencing input: tumor tissue from Merkel cell carcinoma. The chain joins TRBV29-1 to TRBJ1-2; TRBD1 lines up with 8 middle nucleotides. This receptor was obtained from a human donor with Merkel cell carcinoma. CDR3 loop: CSVESLDRGYGYTF. The base sequence is TGCAGCGTTGAGAGTTTAGACAGGGGCTATGGCTACACCTTC.